The sample holds many counts of the clone carrying this T cell receptor (beta chain). Its cognate antigen is unknown. PBMCs were collected from an approximately 9 ml volume of fresh peripheral blood. CDR1 is DFQATT, CDR2 SNEGSKA, per germline (reference sequence). This CDR3 has 13 residues. V lost 5 bases and J 6 bases, leaving 15 bases between the germline ends. This sample was included in a study of T cells in Graves' hyperthyroidism and ophthalmopathy. Overall study findings and caveats: The model's output predicted ophthalmopathy at a median of around 7 months prior to onset.

Amplified TCR beta CDR3 regions came from RNA transcripts. During a first-round RT-PCR of the TCR CDR3, the HTBI primer set was used. One entry per CDR3 protein, called by TCRdb with MiXCR from the multiplex PCR reads. The profile shows roughly 290,000 distinct CDR3 sequences, roughly 13% of them singletons. Sample: blood. This chain uses TRBV20-1 with TRBJ2-3; no firm D call. The TCR was taken from a woman in her 40s with Graves' hyperthyroidism. CDR3 in DNA: TGCAGTGCTGGAGTGGATCAAAGGGATACGCAGTATTTT. Protein sequence: CSAGVDQRDTQYF.